This TCR beta chain was recorded in a study of blood T cell repertoires in COVID-19. For the study at large: Sites in the United States, Italy and Spain provided acute and convalescent COVID-19 samples. The cDNA or gDNA used as material had been derived from T cells, B-cell-depleted T cells, or PBMCs.

Original processing notes: By means of reference gene primer amplification, nucleated cell counts were estimated. Profiling relied on immunoSEQ multiplex PCR, and the TCRdb table lists in-frame clones only, not all of them. V and J calls plus clone size are reproduced from that table; the DNA served to infer D and trimming. In the table there are about 210,000 clones, approximately 82% of which are singletons. Looked up from germline, CDR1 is SGHRS and CDR2 is YFSETQ. This CDR3 is built from 13 residues. V lost 5 bases, J lost 2 bases, and 10 bases lay in between. This TCR came from a woman aged 45-60 years with acute or convalescent COVID-19. The sequenced material came from peripheral blood. The chain links TRBV5-1 to TRBJ2-5; weak D call: TRBD2 (6 bases). The DNA for the CDR3 is TGCGCCAGCAGGCCTAGCGTGCAAGAGACCCAGTACTTC. It specifies CASRPSVQETQYF.